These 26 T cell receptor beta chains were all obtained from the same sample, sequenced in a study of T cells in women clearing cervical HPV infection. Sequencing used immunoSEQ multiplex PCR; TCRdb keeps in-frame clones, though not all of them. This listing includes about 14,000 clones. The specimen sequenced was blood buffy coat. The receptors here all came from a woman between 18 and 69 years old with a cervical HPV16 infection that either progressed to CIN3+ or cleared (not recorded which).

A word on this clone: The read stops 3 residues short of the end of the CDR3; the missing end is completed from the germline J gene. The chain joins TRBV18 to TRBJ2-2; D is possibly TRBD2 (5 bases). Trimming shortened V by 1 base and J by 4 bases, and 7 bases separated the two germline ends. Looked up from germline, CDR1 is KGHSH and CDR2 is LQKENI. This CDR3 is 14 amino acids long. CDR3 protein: CASSPRSGTGELFF. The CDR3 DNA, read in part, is TGTGCCAGCTCACCACGGAGCGGCACCGGGGAG.

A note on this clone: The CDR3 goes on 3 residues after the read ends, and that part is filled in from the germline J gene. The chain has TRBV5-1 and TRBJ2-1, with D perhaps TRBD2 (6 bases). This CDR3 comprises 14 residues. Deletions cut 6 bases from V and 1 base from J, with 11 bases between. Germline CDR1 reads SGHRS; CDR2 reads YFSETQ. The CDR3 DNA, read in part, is TGCGCCAGCAACCGGGGGTCTTCCTACAATGAG. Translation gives CASNRGSSYNE. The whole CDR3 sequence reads CASNRGSSYNEQFF.

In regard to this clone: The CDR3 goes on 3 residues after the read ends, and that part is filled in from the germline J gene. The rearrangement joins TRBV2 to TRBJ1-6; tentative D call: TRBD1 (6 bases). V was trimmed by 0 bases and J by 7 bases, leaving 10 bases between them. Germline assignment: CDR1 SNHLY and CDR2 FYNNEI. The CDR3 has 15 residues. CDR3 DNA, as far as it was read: TGTGCCAGCAGTGAAGCGGCAGGGGAGAATTCACCC. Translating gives CASSEAAGENSP. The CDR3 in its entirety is CASSEAAGENSPLHF.

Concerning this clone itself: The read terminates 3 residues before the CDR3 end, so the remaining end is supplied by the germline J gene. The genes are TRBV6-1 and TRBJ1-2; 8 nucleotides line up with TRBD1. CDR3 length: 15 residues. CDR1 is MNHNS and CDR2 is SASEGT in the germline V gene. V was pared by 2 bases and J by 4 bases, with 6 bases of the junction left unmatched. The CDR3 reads CASSESTGGSYGYTF. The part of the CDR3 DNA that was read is TGTGCCAGCAGTGAATCTACAGGGGGGAGCTATGGC.

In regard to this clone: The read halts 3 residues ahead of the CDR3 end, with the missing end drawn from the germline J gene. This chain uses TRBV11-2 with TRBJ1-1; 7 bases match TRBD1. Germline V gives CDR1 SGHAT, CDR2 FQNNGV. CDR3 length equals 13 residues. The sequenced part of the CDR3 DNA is TGTGCCAGCAGCTTAATCGAGGGGGCCTCG. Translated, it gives CASSLIEGAS. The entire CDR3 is CASSLIEGASAFF. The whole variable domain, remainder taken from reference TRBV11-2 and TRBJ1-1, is EAGVAQSPRYKIIEKRQSVAFWCNPISGHATLYWYQQILGQGPKLLIQFQNNGVVDDSQLPKDRFSAERLKGVDSTLKIQPAKLEDSAVYLCASSLIEGASAFFGQGTRLTVV.

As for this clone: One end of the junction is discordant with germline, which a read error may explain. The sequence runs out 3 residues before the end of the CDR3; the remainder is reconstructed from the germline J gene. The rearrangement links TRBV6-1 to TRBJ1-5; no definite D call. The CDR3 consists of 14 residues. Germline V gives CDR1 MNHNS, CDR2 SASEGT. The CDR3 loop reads CASCEVSGNQPQHF. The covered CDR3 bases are TGTGCCAGCTGTGAGGTCAGTGGCAATCAGCCC.

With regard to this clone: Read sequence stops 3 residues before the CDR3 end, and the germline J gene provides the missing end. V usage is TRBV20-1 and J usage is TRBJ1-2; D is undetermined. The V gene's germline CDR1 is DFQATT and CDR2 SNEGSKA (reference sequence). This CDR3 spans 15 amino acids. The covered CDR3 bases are TGCAGTGCTAGAATGTTAGCGGGCGCCCCCTACGAC. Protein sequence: CSARMLAGAPYD. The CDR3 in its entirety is CSARMLAGAPYDYTF.

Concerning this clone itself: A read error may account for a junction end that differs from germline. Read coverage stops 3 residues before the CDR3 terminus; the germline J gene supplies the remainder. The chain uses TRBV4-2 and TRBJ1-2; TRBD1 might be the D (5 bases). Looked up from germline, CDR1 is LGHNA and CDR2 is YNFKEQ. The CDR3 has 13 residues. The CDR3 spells CASSQDSLYGYTF. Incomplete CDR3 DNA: TGCGCCAGCAGCCAAGACAGTTTATATGGC.

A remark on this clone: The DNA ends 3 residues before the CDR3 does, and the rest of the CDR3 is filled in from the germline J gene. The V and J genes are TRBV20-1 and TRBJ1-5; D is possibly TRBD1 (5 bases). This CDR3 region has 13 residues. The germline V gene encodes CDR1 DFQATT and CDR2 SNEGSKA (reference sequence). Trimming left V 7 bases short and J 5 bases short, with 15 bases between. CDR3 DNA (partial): TGCAGTGGGGTTTCGGGGGGGGATCAGCCC. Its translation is CSGVSGGDQP. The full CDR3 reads CSGVSGGDQPQHF.

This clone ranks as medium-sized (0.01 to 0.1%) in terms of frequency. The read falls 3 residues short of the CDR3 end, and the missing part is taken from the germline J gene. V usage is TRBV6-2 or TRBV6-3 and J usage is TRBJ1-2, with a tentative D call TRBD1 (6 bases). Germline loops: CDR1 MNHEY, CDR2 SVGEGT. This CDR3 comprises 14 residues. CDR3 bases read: TGTGCCAGCAGTTACGTACCGAGGGGGAATGAC. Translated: CASSYVPRGND. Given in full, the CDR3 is CASSYVPRGNDYTF.

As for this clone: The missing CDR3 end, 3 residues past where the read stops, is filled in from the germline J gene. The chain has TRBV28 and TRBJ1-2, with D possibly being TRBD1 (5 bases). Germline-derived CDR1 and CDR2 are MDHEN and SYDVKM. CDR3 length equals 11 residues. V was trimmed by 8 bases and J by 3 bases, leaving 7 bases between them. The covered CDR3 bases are TGTGCCAGCGCAGGGTACTATGGC. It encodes CASAGYYG. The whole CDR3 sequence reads CASAGYYGYTF.

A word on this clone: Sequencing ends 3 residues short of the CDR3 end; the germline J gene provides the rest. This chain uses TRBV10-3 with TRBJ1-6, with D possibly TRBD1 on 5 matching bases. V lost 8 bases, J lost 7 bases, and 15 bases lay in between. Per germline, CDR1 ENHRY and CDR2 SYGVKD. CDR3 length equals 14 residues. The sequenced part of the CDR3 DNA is TGTGCCATCGCCTCGGGGGGTCGGAATTCACCC. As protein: CAIASGGRNSP. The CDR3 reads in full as CAIASGGRNSPLHF.

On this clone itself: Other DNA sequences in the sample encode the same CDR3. The part of the CDR3 DNA that was read is TGCAGTGCTCCCGGGACAGGGTTCTACGAG. Translating it yields CSAPGTGFYE. The complete CDR3 protein is CSAPGTGFYEQYF. The chain is built from TRBV20-1 and TRBJ2-7, with 9 bases lining up with TRBD1. The observed sequence ends 3 residues before the CDR3 terminus, with the missing tail filled in from the germline J gene. V gave up 5 bases and J gave up 3 bases; unmatched junction bases: 5. Looked up from germline, CDR1 is DFQATT and CDR2 is SNEGSKA (reference sequence). CDR3 size: 13 residues.

CDR3 region: CASSRPSPQGHTQYF. Incomplete CDR3 DNA: TGTGCCAGCAGTCGCCCCAGCCCCCAGGGGCATACG. The chain uses TRBV11-2 and TRBJ2-3, with D possibly matching TRBD1 (6 bases). The sequenced fragment ends 3 residues before the CDR3 boundary, so the rest is inferred from the germline J gene. The germline gives CDR1 SGHAT, CDR2 FQNNGV. Trimming removed 6 bases at V and 7 bases at J, with 20 bases between. The CDR3 covers 15 residues.

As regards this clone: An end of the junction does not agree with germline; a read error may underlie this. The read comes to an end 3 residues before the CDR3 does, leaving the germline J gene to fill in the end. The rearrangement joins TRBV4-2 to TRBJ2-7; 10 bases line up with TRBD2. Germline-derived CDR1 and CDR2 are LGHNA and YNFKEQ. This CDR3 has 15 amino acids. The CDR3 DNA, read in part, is TGCGCCAGCAGCCTAAGGACTAGCGGCTCCTACGAG. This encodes CASSLRTSGSYE. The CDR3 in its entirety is CASSLRTSGSYEQYF.

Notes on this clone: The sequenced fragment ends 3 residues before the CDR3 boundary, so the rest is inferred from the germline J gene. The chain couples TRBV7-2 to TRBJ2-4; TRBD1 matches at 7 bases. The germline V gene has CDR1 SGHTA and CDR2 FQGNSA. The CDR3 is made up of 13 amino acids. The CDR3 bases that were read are TGTGCCAGCAGCGGAAGACAGGGTAGTGGT. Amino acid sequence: CASSGRQGSG. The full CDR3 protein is CASSGRQGSGQYF. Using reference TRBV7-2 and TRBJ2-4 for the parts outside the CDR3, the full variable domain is GAGVSQSPSNKVTEKGKDVELRCDPISGHTALYWYRQSLGQGLEFLIYFQGNSAPDKSGLPSDRFSAERTGGSVSTLTIQRTQQEDSAVYLCASSGRQGSGQYFGAGTRLSVL.

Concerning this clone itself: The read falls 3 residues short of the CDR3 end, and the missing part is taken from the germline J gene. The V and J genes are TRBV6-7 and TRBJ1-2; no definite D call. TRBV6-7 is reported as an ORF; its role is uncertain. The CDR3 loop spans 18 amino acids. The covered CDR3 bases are TGTGCCAGCAGTTACTCGTATAGCGGGAGCCTCTCCTACAATGAC. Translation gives CASSYSYSGSLSYND. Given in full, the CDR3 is CASSYSYSGSLSYNDYTF.

The sequenced part of the CDR3 DNA is TGTGCCAGCAGCCAAGGTTCGTCTAGCGGGGGGCAAGAGACC. It is translated as CASSQGSSSGGQET. The full CDR3 protein reads CASSQGSSSGGQETQYF. The chain uses TRBV3-1 (or the pseudogene TRBV3-2) and TRBJ2-5, with 11 nucleotides matching TRBD2. Sequencing ends 3 residues short of the CDR3 end; the germline J gene provides the rest. Trimming at V came to 1 base and at J to 2 bases, leaving 6 bases not matched to a gene. Germline-derived CDR1 and CDR2 are LGHDT and YNNKEL (reference sequence). The CDR3 runs 17 residues.

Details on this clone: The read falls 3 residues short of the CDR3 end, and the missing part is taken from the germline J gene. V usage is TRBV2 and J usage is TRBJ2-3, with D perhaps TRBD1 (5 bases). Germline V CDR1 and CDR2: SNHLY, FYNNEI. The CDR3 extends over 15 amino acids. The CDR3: CASSVLQGLNQPQYF. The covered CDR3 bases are TGTGCCAGCAGTGTACTCCAGGGTCTAAATCAGCCG.

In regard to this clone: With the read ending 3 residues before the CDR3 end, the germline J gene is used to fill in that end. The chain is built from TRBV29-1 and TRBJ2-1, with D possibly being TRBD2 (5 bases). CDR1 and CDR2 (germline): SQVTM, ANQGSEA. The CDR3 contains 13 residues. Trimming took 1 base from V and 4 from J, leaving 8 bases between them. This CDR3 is CSVEVARYNEQFF. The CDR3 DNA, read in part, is TGCAGCGTTGAAGTAGCGCGATACAATGAG.

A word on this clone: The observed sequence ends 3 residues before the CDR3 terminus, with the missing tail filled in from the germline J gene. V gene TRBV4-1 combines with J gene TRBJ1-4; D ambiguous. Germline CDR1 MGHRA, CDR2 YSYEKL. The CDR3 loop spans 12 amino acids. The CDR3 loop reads CASSQVRTRLFF. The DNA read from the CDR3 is TGCGCCAGCAGCCAAGTACGTACCAGA.

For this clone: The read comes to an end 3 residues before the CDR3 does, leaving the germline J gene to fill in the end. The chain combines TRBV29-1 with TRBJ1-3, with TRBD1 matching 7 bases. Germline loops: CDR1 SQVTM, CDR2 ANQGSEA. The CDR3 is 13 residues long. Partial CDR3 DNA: TGCAGCGTTGAATTGGACAGGTCGGAGGGC. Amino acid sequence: CSVELDRSEG. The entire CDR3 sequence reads CSVELDRSEGIYF.

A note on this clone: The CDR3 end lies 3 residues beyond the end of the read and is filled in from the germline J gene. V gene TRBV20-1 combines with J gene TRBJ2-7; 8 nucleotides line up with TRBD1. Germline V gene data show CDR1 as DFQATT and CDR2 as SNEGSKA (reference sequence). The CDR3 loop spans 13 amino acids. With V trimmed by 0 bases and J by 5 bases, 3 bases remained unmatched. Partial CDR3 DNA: TGCAGTGCTAGAGATCAGGGGGCTCACGAG. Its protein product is CSARDQGAHE. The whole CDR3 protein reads CSARDQGAHEQYF.

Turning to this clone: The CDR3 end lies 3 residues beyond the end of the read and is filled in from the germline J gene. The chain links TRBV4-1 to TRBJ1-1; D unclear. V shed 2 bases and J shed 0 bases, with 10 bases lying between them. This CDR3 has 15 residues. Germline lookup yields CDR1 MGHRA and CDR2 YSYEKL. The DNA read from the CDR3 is TGCGCCAGCAGCCAACCAACTAGGATGAACACTGAA. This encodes CASSQPTRMNTE. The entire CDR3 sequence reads CASSQPTRMNTEAFF.

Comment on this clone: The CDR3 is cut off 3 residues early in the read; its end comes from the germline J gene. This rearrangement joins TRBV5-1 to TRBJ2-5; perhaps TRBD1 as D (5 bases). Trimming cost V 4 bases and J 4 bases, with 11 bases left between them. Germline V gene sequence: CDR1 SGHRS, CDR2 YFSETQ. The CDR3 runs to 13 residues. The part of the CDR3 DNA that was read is TGCGCCAGCAGCCCGAGACAGCCAGAGACC. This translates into CASSPRQPET. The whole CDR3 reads CASSPRQPETQYF.

The covered CDR3 bases are TGTGCCAGCAGTTCCGGGACAGGGGGTTCACCC. This codes for CASSSGTGGSP. The whole CDR3 sequence reads CASSSGTGGSPLHF. The genes are TRBV6-2 or TRBV6-3 and TRBJ1-6; 11 positions agree with TRBD1. Read sequence stops 3 residues before the CDR3 end, and the germline J gene provides the missing end. V lost 4 bases to trimming and J lost 9 bases; unmatched junction nucleotides: 2. Germline V gives CDR1 MNHEY, CDR2 SVGEGT. The CDR3 extends over 14 amino acids.